Listed below are T cell receptor beta chains from one sample, sequenced in a study of patients and donors after allogeneic stem cell transplantation. TCRdb independently ran MiXCR on the RT-PCR reads; one entry per CDR3 protein. The sample has 900,000 to 1,000,000 distinct CDR3 sequences; roughly 17% are singletons. The material sequenced was blood, either unsorted or a sorted T cell fraction (not recorded which). The source of these receptors is a human donor who was either an allogeneic HSCT recipient or a stem cell or donor lymphocyte infusion donor (not recorded which). It is not recorded whose cells these are; they may come from a transplant donor. The CDR3 runs from the conserved cysteine through the conserved F or W. The D gene is left open where the match is weak. The size field is filled for only some rows; it gives once, few, many or a size class.

few TRBJ1-2 TRBV29-1 TRBD1 CSVAQAGGLGYTF TGCAGCGTTGCCCAAGCAGGGGGTTTGGGCTACACCTTC
- TRBJ2-1 TRBV6-2/TRBV6-3 TRBD2 CASTKAGVDNEQFF TGTGCCAGCACAAAGGCGGGGGTCGACAATGAGCAGTTCTTC
few TRBJ2-5 TRBV7-8 TRBD2 CASRMEGGETQYF TGTGCCAGCAGAATGGAGGGAGGGGAGACCCAGTACTTC
- TRBJ2-5 TRBV11-2 TRBD2 CASSRHPGLAGLQETQYF TGTGCCAGCAGCCGCCACCCGGGGTTAGCGGGGCTCCAAGAGACCCAGTACTTC
- TRBJ1-2 TRBV4-1 - CASSQGIGEDTF TGCGCCAGCAGCCAAGGTATAGGGGAAGACACCTTC
few TRBJ1-1 TRBV20-1 - CSARATQGLNTEAFF TGCAGTGCTAGAGCTACACAGGGCTTGAACACTGAAGCTTTCTTT
- TRBJ2-5 TRBV6-5 TRBD1 CASSYSGTEQETQYF TGTGCCAGCAGTTACTCAGGGACAGAACAAGAGACCCAGTACTTC
few TRBJ2-5 TRBV7-6 TRBD1 CASSLDPGRGNQETQYF TGTGCCAGCAGCTTAGATCCGGGCAGGGGGAATCAGGAGACCCAGTACTTC
- TRBJ1-2 TRBV2 - CASRHRRPRFTVGYTF TGTGCCAGCAGGCATCGGAGGCCGCGATTTACCGTTGGCTACACCTTC
- TRBJ2-5 TRBV3-1 - CASSQGCLWGPGQETQYF TGTGCCAGCAGCCAAGGTTGTTTGTGGGGGCCCGGACAAGAGACCCAGTACTTC
few TRBJ1-2 TRBV19 - CASRPTDTYGYTF TGTGCCAGTAGACCGACAGACACCTATGGCTACACCTTC
- TRBJ2-3 TRBV15 - CATSSGDTDTQYF TGTGCCACCAGCAGCGGGGATACAGATACGCAGTATTTT
few TRBJ1-4 TRBV5-5 - CASSLAGRVGEKLFF TGTGCCAGCAGCTTGGCCGGCAGGGTAGGGGAAAAACTGTTTTTT
- TRBJ1-3 TRBV5-1 TRBD1 CASSLDSGTGAVYSGNTIYF TGCGCCAGCAGCCTTGACTCGGGGACAGGGGCCGTTTACTCTGGAAACACCATATATTTT
few TRBJ2-7 TRBV12-3/TRBV12-4 - CASSLASGVGREQYF TGTGCCAGCAGTTTAGCGTCGGGGGTTGGTCGGGAGCAGTACTTC
- TRBJ2-1 TRBV6-2/TRBV6-3 - CASSYEGGEQFF TGTGCCAGCAGTTATGAAGGGGGGGAGCAGTTCTTC
few TRBJ2-5 TRBV7-2 TRBD2 CASSLALAGGETQYF TGTGCCAGCAGCTTAGCCCTAGCGGGGGGGGAGACCCAGTACTTC
few TRBJ2-7 TRBV20-1 - CSARDEGYYEQYF TGCAGTGCTAGAGATGAGGGTTACTACGAGCAGTACTTC
many TRBJ2-1 TRBV20-1 - CSAVTGLYNEQFF TGCAGTGCTGTGACGGGATTGTACAATGAGCAGTTCTTC
- TRBJ1-2 TRBV19 - CASRRLQTENYGYTF TGTGCCAGTCGTAGACTGCAGACGGAAAACTATGGCTACACCTTC
- TRBJ1-4 TRBV20-1 TRBD1 CSASPTGVREKLFF TGCAGTGCAAGCCCGACAGGGGTTAGAGAAAAACTGTTTTTT
- TRBJ2-5 TRBV2 - CASSGDLNVEYF TGTGCCAGCAGTGGGGACTTGAATGTTGAGTACTTC
few TRBJ1-5 TRBV27 - CASSPWVAKEPQHF TGTGCCAGCAGTCCGTGGGTTGCCAAGGAGCCCCAGCATTTT
- TRBJ2-5 TRBV5-1 - CASSLGVTAVGETQYF TGCGCCAGCAGCTTGGGGGTGACAGCCGTTGGGGAGACCCAGTACTTC
few TRBJ2-2 TRBV12-3/TRBV12-4 - CASGQRYTGELFF TGTGCCAGCGGTCAGCGGTACACCGGGGAGCTGTTTTTT
few TRBJ2-2 TRBV24-1 TRBD1 CATSDLGTENTGELFF TGTGCCACCAGTGACCTAGGGACAGAGAACACCGGGGAGCTGTTTTTT
- TRBJ1-1 TRBV6-1 TRBD1 CASSEPGTGHTEAFF TGTGCCAGCAGTGAACCCGGGACAGGCCACACTGAAGCTTTCTTT
many TRBJ2-1 TRBV6-5 TRBD2 CASSSPGLAGGEQFF TGTGCCAGCAGTTCCCCGGGACTAGCGGGAGGCGAGCAGTTCTTC
few TRBJ2-1 TRBV5-1 - CASSLVAVVGNEQFF TGCGCCAGCAGCTTGGTAGCTGTTGTCGGCAATGAGCAGTTCTTC
- TRBJ2-7 TRBV7-2 TRBD2 CASSLTSALYEQYF TGTGCCAGCAGCCTGACTAGCGCTCTCTACGAGCAGTACTTC
few TRBJ1-1 TRBV12-3/TRBV12-4 TRBD1 CASSSSGRGHTEAFF TGTGCCAGCAGTTCCTCGGGCAGGGGGCACACTGAAGCTTTCTTT
- TRBJ2-3 TRBV6-5 TRBD1 CASSYAGTGGTDTQYF TGTGCCAGCAGTTACGCCGGGACAGGGGGCACAGATACGCAGTATTTT
few TRBJ2-1 TRBV27 TRBD2 CASSFVGRAGNEQFF TGTGCCAGCAGTTTCGTCGGGAGGGCCGGCAATGAGCAGTTCTTC
- TRBJ1-1 TRBV27 - CASSGGATEAFF TGTGCCAGCAGTGGGGGGGCAACTGAAGCTTTCTTT
- TRBJ2-1 TRBV4-1 - CASSQVEAGVDEQFF TGCGCCAGCAGCCAAGTAGAAGCAGGGGTGGATGAGCAGTTCTTC
- TRBJ2-5 TRBV7-9 TRBD2 CASSYPGTRWETQYF TGTGCCAGCAGCTACCCCGGGACTAGATGGGAGACCCAGTACTTC
few TRBJ2-5 TRBV20-1 TRBD2 CSASTLTSVETQYF TGCAGTGCTAGTACCCTCACTAGCGTTGAGACCCAGTACTTC
few TRBJ2-1 TRBV6-5 - CASKRGRSEQFF TGTGCCAGCAAGAGGGGGAGGAGCGAGCAGTTCTTC
- TRBJ2-1 TRBV7-2 TRBD2 CASSLMRLAANNEQFF TGTGCCAGCAGCTTAATGCGCCTAGCGGCTAACAATGAGCAGTTCTTC
few TRBJ2-3 TRBV25-1 - CASSEYTPGHTDTQYF TGTGCCAGCAGTGAATATACTCCAGGGCACACAGATACGCAGTATTTT
- TRBJ1-3 TRBV4-1 - CASSQVPGRETSIYF TGCGCCAGCAGCCAGGTCCCTGGGAGAGAAACTAGTATATATTTT
few TRBJ1-2 TRBV18 - CASSSTDGYTF TGTGCCAGCTCATCGACCGATGGCTACACCTTC
- TRBJ2-1 TRBV12-3/TRBV12-4 TRBD2 CASRSRTSGGYNEQFF TGTGCCAGCAGATCCCGGACTAGCGGTGGTTACAATGAGCAGTTCTTC
few TRBJ2-2 TRBV12-3/TRBV12-4 - CASSLPRRRDTGELFF TGTGCCAGCAGTCTCCCGAGGCGTCGTGACACCGGGGAGCTGTTTTTT
- TRBJ2-1 TRBV12-3/TRBV12-4 TRBD2 CASSQQRDYPSSYNEQFF TGTGCCAGCAGCCAGCAGCGGGACTACCCGAGCTCCTACAATGAGCAGTTCTTC
- TRBJ1-4 TRBV18 - CASSPDGFLEKLFF TGTGCCAGCTCACCAGATGGATTTTTGGAAAAACTGTTTTTT
few TRBJ2-5 TRBV3-1 - CASSQDGPSETQYF TGTGCCAGCAGCCAAGATGGGCCGTCCGAGACCCAGTACTTC
few TRBJ1-1 TRBV5-1 TRBD1 CASTSQTGTEAFF TGCGCCAGCACCTCACAGACAGGGACTGAAGCTTTCTTT
many TRBJ1-1 TRBV6-1 - CASSRSGTLNTEAFF TGTGCCAGCAGTAGATCCGGGACACTGAACACTGAAGCTTTCTTT
- TRBJ1-1 TRBV21-1 - CASSKALIPQGERNTEAFF TGTGCCAGCAGCAAAGCCCTTATACCGCAGGGGGAGAGGAACACTGAAGCTTTCTTT
- TRBJ1-5 TRBV4-1 - CASSQQDRDNQPQHF TGCGCCAGCAGCCAACAGGACAGAGACAATCAGCCCCAGCATTTT
- TRBJ2-7 TRBV5-1 TRBD2 CASSFGTPIAGGVSYEQYF TGCGCCAGCAGCTTTGGGACACCTATAGCGGGGGGCGTCTCCTACGAGCAGTACTTC
few TRBJ1-6 TRBV5-1 - CASSLGPSGDSPLHF TGCGCCAGCAGCTTGGGGCCGTCGGGGGATTCACCCCTCCACTTT
few TRBJ1-4 TRBV7-2 - CASSWSGLSEKLFF TGTGCCAGCAGCTGGTCCGGACTGTCAGAAAAACTGTTTTTT
- TRBJ1-1 TRBV12-3/TRBV12-4 TRBD1 CASSNRGRWAEAFF TGTGCCAGCAGCAACAGGGGGCGCTGGGCTGAAGCTTTCTTT
- TRBJ1-6 TRBV3-1 - CASSQHKPGRHNSPLHF TGTGCCAGCAGCCAACATAAGCCCGGACGGCATAATTCACCCCTCCACTTT
few TRBJ2-1 TRBV25-1 TRBD1 CASLRTGSNEQFF TGTGCCAGTCTCAGGACAGGCTCCAATGAGCAGTTCTTC